This entry lists 16 T cell receptor beta chains sequenced from one sample in a study of T-cell reconstitution after alpha-beta-depleted transplantation in children. During its preparation, the TCRbeta library received unique molecular identifiers. TCRdb used MiXCR to reprocess the PCR reads, holding one entry per CDR3 protein. Of about 610,000 distinct CDR3 sequences listed, roughly a tenth are singletons. The sample here was PBMCs from the stem cell graft donor, taken from the stem cell graft. Receptors were obtained from a human donor who donated a stem cell graft to a child with acute myeloid leukemia.

This clonotype was picked up many times. The CDR3: CASSQPGDTQYF. The CDR3 DNA is TGCGCCAGCAGCCAACCCGGAGATACGCAGTATTTT. The chain has TRBV4-3 and TRBJ2-3; no definite D call. Between the trimmed V and J ends, which lost 2 bases and 5 bases, there was a span of 5 bases. The CDR3 covers 12 residues. Germline lookup yields CDR1 LGHNA and CDR2 YSLEER.

This clonotype was counted ten times or more. The chain couples TRBV20-1 to TRBJ2-7; TRBD2 matches at 9 bases. The V segment lost 4 bases and the J segment 4 bases; nucleotides outside the gene matches: 5. Per germline, CDR1 DFQATT and CDR2 SNEGSKA (reference sequence). CDR3 length equals 13 residues. The CDR3 sequence is CSAILAGAYEQYF. CDR3 nucleotides: TGCAGTGCTATACTAGCGGGTGCTTACGAGCAGTACTTC.

This clonotype was observed a handful of times. This chain connects TRBV29-1 to TRBJ2-7; D is unresolved. Germline-derived CDR1 and CDR2 are SQVTM and ANQGSEA. Deletions cut 5 bases from V and 1 base from J, with 9 bases between. This CDR3 has 12 residues. CDR3 sequence reads: CSVQLNSYEQYF. DNA of the CDR3: TGCAGCGTTCAACTGAATTCCTACGAGCAGTACTTC.

This clonotype was seen many times. V usage is TRBV20-1 and J usage is TRBJ2-2; D may match TRBD1 or TRBD2 (5 bases each). The CDR3 sequence is 17 residues long. The ends were cut back, 1 base at V and 4 bases at J, with 19 bases in the middle. Germline V lookup: CDR1 DFQATT, CDR2 SNEGSKA (reference sequence). The CDR3 region has the DNA TGCAGTGCTAGAGTGAGCCCATTCCGGGACCCCACCGGGGAGCTGTTTTTT. It is translated as CSARVSPFRDPTGELFF.

The rearrangement links TRBV10-3 to TRBJ2-2; TRBD2 matches 15 bases. The trim removed 6 bases at V and 5 bases at J, leaving 4 bases unmatched. In germline, CDR1 is ENHRY, CDR2 SYGVKD. This CDR3 contains 16 residues. For the CDR3, the DNA is TGTGCCATCAGCCCGGGACTAGCGGGAGGAACCGGGGAGCTGTTTTTT. It yields the protein CAISPGLAGGTGELFF.

This clonotype was detected ten times or more. V usage is TRBV2 and J usage is TRBJ2-5; 11 bases fit TRBD1. Trimming removed 6 bases from V and 2 bases from J; junction bases left unmatched: 11. The CDR3 length is 17 residues. Germline V lookup: CDR1 SNHLY, CDR2 FYNNEI. Here the CDR3 reads CASRGGDRGVFQETQYF. Here the CDR3 DNA reads TGTGCCAGCAGAGGTGGGGACAGGGGGGTTTTTCAAGAGACCCAGTACTTC.

This sequence joins TRBV4-3 and TRBJ2-1, with D unclear. The CDR3 has 18 amino acids. CDR1 is LGHNA and CDR2 is YSLEER in the germline V gene. Trimming stripped 3 bases from V and 1 base from J, with 19 bases between. In nucleotides, the CDR3 is TGCGCCAGCAGCCATTACGACTGGGGATTGACTTCCTACAATGAGCAGTTCTTC. It codes for CASSHYDWGLTSYNEQFF.

This clonotype has only a few counts. This chain links TRBV20-1 with TRBJ2-1; D gene unclear. CDR1 is DFQATT and CDR2 is SNEGSKA in the germline V gene (reference sequence). This CDR3 region has 12 residues. Between the trimmed V and J ends, which lost 5 bases and 5 bases, there was a span of 10 bases. As DNA, the CDR3 is TGCAGTGCTTACGACCAGAACAATGAGCAGTTCTTC. Encoded protein: CSAYDQNNEQFF.

This clonotype was seen at least ten times. V and J are TRBV12-3 or TRBV12-4 and TRBJ2-3; D unclear. With 4 bases removed from V and 0 bases from J, the gap between germline ends came to 14 bases. The CDR3 loop spans 16 amino acids. CDR3 DNA: TGTGCCAGCAGTTCCGGGTCTCGCACCAGCACAGATACGCAGTATTTT. Residues: CASSSGSRTSTDTQYF.

This clonotype was picked up a small number of times. This rearrangement joins TRBV29-1 to TRBJ2-7; D gene uncertain. Germline V gives CDR1 SQVTM, CDR2 ANQGSEA. Trimming stripped 5 bases from V and 6 bases from J, with 17 bases between. This CDR3 contains 13 residues. The chain's CDR3 is CSVSRTNLGEQYF. DNA of the CDR3: TGCAGCGTTTCCAGGACCAATCTCGGCGAGCAGTACTTC.

This clonotype was counted many times. The chain recombines TRBV20-1 with TRBJ2-3; D unresolved. The CDR3 covers 14 residues. V gave up 3 bases and J gave up 2 bases, with 12 bases separating them. Germline values: CDR1 DFQATT, CDR2 SNEGSKA (reference sequence). Here the CDR3 DNA reads TGCAGTGCTAGGGAATCTATGCCCACAGATACGCAGTATTTT. This encodes CSARESMPTDTQYF.

The rearrangement uses TRBV30 and TRBJ2-3, with 7 positions matching TRBD1. The CDR3 extends over 16 amino acids. CDR1 and CDR2 (germline): GTSNPN, SVGIG (reference sequence). Germline trimming cut 2 bases from V and 3 bases from J; bases unmatched to any gene: 11. The CDR3 loop reads CAWSKTQGWSTDTQYF. The CDR3 DNA follows: TGTGCCTGGAGTAAAACACAGGGGTGGTCGACAGATACGCAGTATTTT. The full variable domain, rest sourced from reference TRBV30 and TRBJ2-3, is SQTIHQWPATLVQPVGSPLSLECTVEGTSNPNLYWYRQAAGRGLQLLFYSVGIGQISSEVPQNLSASRPQDRQFILSSKKLLLSDSGFYLCAWSKTQGWSTDTQYFGPGTRLTVL.

This clonotype appeared many times. The V call is TRBV4-2, the J call TRBJ2-5, with 9 positions matching TRBD2. CDR1 and CDR2 from the germline V gene are LGHNA and YNFKEQ. The V and J ends lost 0 bases and 5 bases, in that order; junction bases with no gene match: 13. CDR3 length: 18 residues. CDR3 sequence reads: CASSQDVVVAGAGETQYF. The CDR3 nucleotides read TGTGCCAGCAGCCAAGATGTGGTAGTAGCGGGAGCGGGGGAGACCCAGTACTTC.

This rearrangement joins TRBV7-2 to TRBJ2-7, with D perhaps matching TRBD1 or TRBD2 (6 bases each). CDR3 size: 14 residues. V lost 5 bases to trimming and J lost 7 bases, with 18 bases between them. Per the germline V gene, CDR1 is SGHTA and CDR2 is FQGNSA. In nucleotides, the CDR3 is TGTGCCAGCAGCAGGATTCAAGGGGGGCGAGAGCAGTACTTC. Encoded protein: CASSRIQGGREQYF.

This chain links TRBV5-1 with TRBJ2-5, with a weak D call TRBD1 (6 bases). The germline CDR1 and CDR2 sequences are SGHRS and YFSETQ. CDR3 length: 15 residues. Trimming shortened V by 2 bases and J by 2 bases, and 13 bases separated the two germline ends. DNA of the CDR3: TGCGCCAGCAGCTTAACCGGACAGTCTCAAGAGACCCAGTACTTC. Protein product: CASSLTGQSQETQYF.

This clonotype was recorded at least ten times. This chain connects TRBV5-4 to TRBJ2-1; tentatively, D is TRBD1 (5 bases). Germline V gene data show CDR1 as SGHNT and CDR2 as YYREEE (reference sequence). The ends were cut back, 4 bases at V and 8 bases at J, with 22 bases in the middle. The CDR3 contains 16 residues. The CDR3 DNA follows: TGTGCCAGCAGCCGCGGTGTGAGTGACAGTGGGCATGAGCAGTTCTTC. Residues: CASSRGVSDSGHEQFF.